This T cell receptor beta chain appears in the sequencing data of a study of blood T cells in healthy people across ages. General study points: Age brought a roughly linear fall in TCR beta diversity measured per million T cells.

The authors ran a second PCR of about 6 to 11 cycles using a sample-barcoded 5' primer and a J-beta primer mix. TCRdb re-derived calls from the 5' RACE reads in MiXCR, one entry per CDR3 protein. The sample has 790,000 or so distinct CDR3 sequences, 56% seen once. Comment on this clonotype: Its specificity is not known.

Investigators took about 10 milliliters of peripheral blood from every donor. Germline CDR1 is MDHEN and CDR2 is SYDVKM. This CDR3 is built from 18 residues. The ends were cut back, 6 bases at V and 5 bases at J, with 26 bases in the middle. The chain recombines TRBV28 with TRBJ2-1, with D uncertain. The sequence came from a man aged 35 to 55 in good health. The material sequenced was blood. CDR3 sequence: CASSRTPHLRLTDNEQFF. CDR3 bases: TGTGCCAGCAGCCGTACTCCTCACCTGCGTCTAACCGACAATGAGCAGTTCTTC.